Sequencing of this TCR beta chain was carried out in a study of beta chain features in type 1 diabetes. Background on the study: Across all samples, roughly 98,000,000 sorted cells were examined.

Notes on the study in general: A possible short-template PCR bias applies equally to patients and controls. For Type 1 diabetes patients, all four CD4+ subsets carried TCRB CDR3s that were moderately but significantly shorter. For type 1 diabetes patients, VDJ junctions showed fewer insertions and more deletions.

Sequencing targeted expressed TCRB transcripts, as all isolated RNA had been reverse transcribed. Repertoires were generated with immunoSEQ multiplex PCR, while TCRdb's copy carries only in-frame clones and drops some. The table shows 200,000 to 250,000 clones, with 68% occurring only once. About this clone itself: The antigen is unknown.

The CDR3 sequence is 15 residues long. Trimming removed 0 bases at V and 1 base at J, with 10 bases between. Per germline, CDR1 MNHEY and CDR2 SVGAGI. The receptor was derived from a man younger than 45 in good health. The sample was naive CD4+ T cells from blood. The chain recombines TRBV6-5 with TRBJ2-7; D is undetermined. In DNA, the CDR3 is TGTGCCAGCAGTTACTCGAGTTACTCGTCCTACGAGCAGTACTTC. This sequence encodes CASSYSSYSSYEQYF.